Below, 27 T cell receptor beta chains from the same sample are listed, as sequenced in a study of blood T cell repertoires in COVID-19 (dated by TCRdb to 2018 to 2021). The library was generated by the immunoSEQ multiplex PCR assay. TCRdb re-hosts the immuneACCESS table, in-frame sequences only. Its copies lack some clones; in the studies checked, an unresolved V gene accounts for under half of them, and the cause for the rest is not known. This sample gives about 200,000 clones in total; about 86% of them show up just once. 0.78% of the sample comes from the top ten. Sequencing was done on a sample of peripheral blood. The receptors were gathered from a woman in her 70s with acute or convalescent COVID-19.

This clone has more than one count but fewer than ten. The V and J genes are TRBV14 and TRBJ2-7, with D hard to call. This CDR3 is built from 11 residues. Trimming stripped 1 base from V and 6 bases from J, with 4 bases between. Germline CDR1 is SGHDN and CDR2 is FVKESK. CDR3 coding DNA: TGTGCCAGCAGCCAAGTCGGCGAGCAGTACTTC. It yields the protein CASSQVGEQYF.

This clone was counted once. The chain employs TRBV4-3 and TRBJ2-1, with TRBD2 matching 10 bases. V shed 0 bases, J shed 3 bases, and the junction held 5 bases outside the gene matches. Germline assignment: CDR1 LGHNA and CDR2 YSLEER. This CDR3 has 17 amino acids. This CDR3 is CASSQERRTSGYNEQFF. CDR3 nucleotide sequence: TGCGCCAGCAGCCAAGAAAGGAGGACTAGCGGCTACAATGAGCAGTTCTTC.

The count of this clone is one. The V call is TRBV29-1, the J call TRBJ2-5; D ambiguous. The V gene's germline CDR1 is SQVTM and CDR2 ANQGSEA. Trimming removed 4 bases from V and 4 bases from J, with 13 bases in between. The CDR3 is 13 amino acids. The CDR3 DNA reads as TGCAGCGTTGGGGCAGTCGTGGGAGAGACCCAGTACTTC. The encoded protein is CSVGAVVGETQYF.

The chain has TRBV24-1 and TRBJ1-1; 7 bases agree with TRBD1. J was trimmed by 0 bases and V by 2 bases; bases with no gene match: 8. CDR1 and CDR2 from the germline V gene are KGHDR and SFDVKD. The CDR3 is 17 amino acids. The CDR3 DNA reads TGTGCCACCAGTGATTGCCTGACAGGGCGGATGAACACTGAAGCTTTCTTT. Protein: CATSDCLTGRMNTEAFF.

CDR3 protein: CASSLGVTGINEQYF. CDR3 DNA sequence: TGCGCCAGCAGCTTGGGGGTGACAGGGATTAACGAGCAGTACTTC. V usage is TRBV5-1 and J usage is TRBJ2-7, with 7 nucleotides matching TRBD1. Germline trimming cut 0 bases from V and 5 bases from J; bases unmatched to any gene: 8. CDR3 length: 15 amino acids. Germline CDR1 is SGHRS and CDR2 is YFSETQ. Full variable domain (rest looked up from reference TRBV5-1 and TRBJ2-7): KAGVTQTPRYLIKTRGQQVTLSCSPISGHRSVSWYQQTPGQGLQFLFEYFSETQRNKGNFPGRFSGRQFSNSRSEMNVSTLELGDSALYLCASSLGVTGINEQYFGPGTRLTVT.

This chain connects TRBV18 to TRBJ2-2; TRBD2 agrees at 8 bases. CDR3 length equals 19 residues. The V gene's germline CDR1 is KGHSH and CDR2 LQKENI. Germline trimming cut 0 bases from V and 1 base from J; bases unmatched to any gene: 10. The CDR3: CASSPPWPQTSGNTGELFF. The CDR3 region has the DNA TGTGCCAGCTCACCACCGTGGCCCCAAACTAGCGGGAACACCGGGGAGCTGTTTTTT. The variable domain in full, with the rest retrieved from reference TRBV18 and TRBJ2-2, is NAGVMQNPRHLVRRRGQEARLRCSPMKGHSHVYWYRQLPEEGLKFMVYLQKENIIDESGMPKERFSAEFPKEGPSILRIQQVVRGDSAAYFCASSPPWPQTSGNTGELFFGEGSRLTVL.

V usage is TRBV25-1 and J usage is TRBJ1-5, with 7 nucleotides matching TRBD1. Losses at the gene ends were 8 bases for V and 5 bases for J; bases not matched to a gene: 6. Germline V gene sequence: CDR1 MGHDK, CDR2 SYGVNS. The CDR3 loop spans 13 amino acids. CDR3 nucleotides: TGTGCCAGCCTAGACGACAGGGATCAGCCCCAGCATTTT. It yields the protein CASLDDRDQPQHF. The whole variable domain, remainder taken from reference TRBV25-1 and TRBJ1-5, is EADIYQTPRYLVIGTGKKITLECSQTMGHDKMYWYQQDPGMELHLIHYSYGVNSTEKGDLSSESTVSRIRTEHFPLTLESARPSHTSQYLCASLDDRDQPQHFGDGTRLSIL.

The chain carries TRBV27 and TRBJ2-1; 10 bases line up with TRBD2. Germline V gene sequence: CDR1 MNHEY, CDR2 SMNVEV (reference sequence). The CDR3 runs 19 residues. The J segment lost 3 bases and the V segment lost 0 bases, leaving 11 bases of the junction unmatched. The CDR3 DNA is TGTGCCAGCAGTTTATCGAAGATACTAGCGGGAAGGGGCTACAATGAGCAGTTCTTC. This translates into CASSLSKILAGRGYNEQFF.

The genes are TRBV6-2 or TRBV6-3 and TRBJ2-3; possibly TRBD1 for D (6 bases). The CDR3 is 14 amino acids. In germline, CDR1 is MNHEY, CDR2 SVGEGT. Trimming took 5 bases from V and 0 from J, leaving 9 bases between them. The CDR3 spells CASSLQGSTDTQYF. Written as DNA, the CDR3 is TGTGCCAGCAGTCTACAGGGAAGCACAGATACGCAGTATTTT.

The CDR3 sequence: CASSTGLAGGPTQETQYF. Here the CDR3 DNA reads TGTGCCAGCAGTACGGGACTAGCGGGGGGACCGACTCAAGAGACCCAGTACTTC. The chain employs TRBV5-6 and TRBJ2-5; 15 nucleotides line up with TRBD2. The V and J ends lost 5 bases and 2 bases, in that order; junction bases with no gene match: 10. Germline CDR1 SGHDT, CDR2 YYEEEE. The CDR3 has 18 amino acids.

In this sample, this clone turned up a few times. The chain combines TRBV5-1 with TRBJ2-5; unclear D gene. The ends were cut back, 5 bases at V and 1 base at J, with 12 bases in the middle. The CDR3 length is 14 residues. Germline assignment: CDR1 SGHRS and CDR2 YFSETQ. The CDR3 bases are TGCGCCAGCAGGTCCCAATCGGGCCAAGAGACCCAGTACTTC. Translation gives CASRSQSGQETQYF.

V is TRBV7-2 and J is TRBJ2-1, with TRBD2 as a possible D gene (5 bases). CDR3 size: 17 residues. Germline loops: CDR1 SGHTA, CDR2 FQGNSA. The ends were cut back, 8 bases at V and 0 bases at J, with 20 bases in the middle. CDR3 coding DNA: TGTGCCAGCCGCCAAACCGGACTTTCCCTCTCCTACAATGAGCAGTTCTTC. Translating gives CASRQTGLSLSYNEQFF.

This chain uses TRBV14 with TRBJ1-2; 9 nucleotides agree with TRBD1. Germline CDR1 is SGHDN and CDR2 is FVKESK. The junction had 3 bases not matched to a gene; V was cut back by 4 bases and J by 3 bases. The CDR3 runs 14 residues. Here the CDR3 reads CASSRRDRDYGYTF. The DNA for the CDR3 is TGTGCCAGCAGCCGTAGGGACAGGGACTATGGCTACACCTTC.

The chain is built from TRBV5-1 and TRBJ2-1; D perhaps matches TRBD2 (6 bases). Trimming removed 0 bases from V and 15 bases from J, with 16 bases in between. Germline values: CDR1 SGHRS, CDR2 YFSETQ. The CDR3 loop spans 13 amino acids. The CDR3 bases are TGCGCCAGCAGCTTGGCCGTGGGGGGTCCCTCGTTCTTC. This sequence encodes CASSLAVGGPSFF. The full variable domain, in which reference TRBV5-1 and TRBJ2-1 provide the parts outside the CDR3, is KAGVTQTPRYLIKTRGQQVTLSCSPISGHRSVSWYQQTPGQGLQFLFEYFSETQRNKGNFPGRFSGRQFSNSRSEMNVSTLELGDSALYLCASSLAVGGPSFFGPGTRLTVL.

The J gene is TRBJ2-1, the V gene TRBV7-3; 12 nucleotides agree with TRBD2. The V and J ends lost 4 bases and 7 bases, in that order; junction bases with no gene match: 8. The CDR3 extends over 16 amino acids. From germline, CDR1 is SGHTA and CDR2 FQGTGA. The chain's CDR3 is CASSSSSGRATNEQFF. In DNA, the CDR3 is TGTGCCAGCAGCTCTTCTAGCGGGAGGGCCACAAATGAGCAGTTCTTC.

This clone was detected only once. This chain uses TRBV3-1 (or the pseudogene TRBV3-2) with TRBJ2-2; a weak D match, TRBD1 (6 bases). The CDR3 extends over 17 amino acids. Trimming removed 5 bases from V and 0 bases from J, with 16 bases in between. Germline CDR1 is LGHDT and CDR2 is YNNKEL (reference sequence). This CDR3 reads CASSLQGGHPNTGELFF. CDR3 DNA sequence: TGTGCCAGCAGCTTACAAGGGGGACACCCGAACACCGGGGAGCTGTTTTTT.

The chain recombines TRBV7-8 with TRBJ2-5, with TRBD1 as a possible D gene (6 bases). CDR1 and CDR2 from the germline V gene are SGHVS and FQNEAQ. V was trimmed by 1 base and J by 4 bases, leaving 13 bases between them. The CDR3 is made up of 15 amino acids. The DNA of the CDR3 is TGTGCCAGCAGCTTAGAGGCTGGGGGCGGAGAGACCCAGTACTTC. Translation gives CASSLEAGGGETQYF.

The V gene is TRBV6-2 or TRBV6-3, the J gene TRBJ1-6, with 8 bases matching TRBD1. There are 14 residues in the CDR3. Trimming removed 6 bases from V and 10 bases from J; junction bases left unmatched: 8. Looked up from germline, CDR1 is MNHEY and CDR2 is SVGEGT. This chain's CDR3 is CASSSNRGKSPLHF. The CDR3, as DNA: TGTGCCAGCAGCTCTAACAGGGGGAAGTCACCCCTCCACTTT.

The count of this clone is one. The chain uses TRBV29-1 and TRBJ2-1; D is unresolved. The CDR3 covers 10 residues. V lost 6 bases and J lost 5, with 5 bases in between. CDR1 is SQVTM, CDR2 ANQGSEA, per germline. In DNA form, the CDR3 reads TGCAGCGTCAATCACAATGAGCAGTTCTTC. Translated, it gives CSVNHNEQFF.

The chain has TRBV5-6 and TRBJ1-5; the D gene is possibly TRBD1 (6 bases). CDR1 SGHDT and CDR2 YYEEEE come from the germline V gene. Trimming took off 1 base at V and 3 bases at J, with 11 bases between the two ends. CDR3 length equals 15 residues. The CDR3 spells CASSLFQGPNQPQHF. The CDR3 bases are TGTGCCAGCAGCTTGTTCCAGGGGCCCAATCAGCCCCAGCATTTT. Looking up the rest from reference TRBV5-6 and TRBJ1-5 gives the full variable domain: DAGVTQSPTHLIKTRGQQVTLRCSPKSGHDTVSWYQQALGQGPQFIFQYYEEEERQRGNFPDRFSGHQFPNYSSELNVNALLLGDSALYLCASSLFQGPNQPQHFGDGTRLSIL.

The chain employs TRBV27 and TRBJ1-4; a possible D gene is TRBD1 (6 bases). This CDR3 contains 15 residues. Germline values: CDR1 MNHEY, CDR2 SMNVEV (reference sequence). V lost 2 bases to trimming and J lost 2 bases, with 9 bases between them. The CDR3: CASSLSTGTNEKLFF. The DNA of the CDR3 is TGTGCCAGCAGTTTAAGTACAGGGACTAATGAAAAACTGTTTTTT.

The chain carries TRBV20-1 and TRBJ1-1; maybe TRBD1 (5 bases). The germline gives CDR1 DFQATT, CDR2 SNEGSKA (reference sequence). Deletions cut 3 bases from V and 4 bases from J, with 15 bases between. The CDR3 covers 14 residues. The CDR3 bases are TGCAGTGCTAGTTCGTCGGGGCGGGGCACTGAAGCTTTCTTT. Amino acids: CSASSSGRGTEAFF.

This clone was detected a few times. The CDR3 loop reads CASSMYTGELFEQYF. The CDR3 DNA reads as TGTGCCAGTAGTATGTATACAGGGGAGCTTTTTGAGCAGTACTTC. This chain connects TRBV19 to TRBJ2-7; 7 positions match TRBD1. V dropped 3 bases and J dropped 7; count of bases not matched to a gene: 12. This CDR3 comprises 15 residues. CDR1 is LNHDA and CDR2 is SQIVND in the germline V gene (reference sequence).

This clone has a handful of counts. The chain carries TRBV19 and TRBJ2-7; maybe TRBD1 (5 bases). Germline V gives CDR1 LNHDA, CDR2 SQIVND (reference sequence). The CDR3 spans 14 residues. V lost 3 bases to trimming and J lost 0 bases, with 9 bases between them. CDR3 sequence (DNA): TGTGCCAGTAGTATGGGGCAGGGCTCCTACGAGCAGTACTTC. Translation: CASSMGQGSYEQYF. Full variable domain (outside the CDR3, taken from reference TRBV19 and TRBJ2-7): DGGITQSPKYLFRKEGQNVTLSCEQNLNHDAMYWYRQDPGQGLRLIYYSQIVNDFQKGDIAEGYSVSREKKESFPLTVTSAQKNPTAFYLCASSMGQGSYEQYFGPGTRLTVT.

This clone was observed a single time. The genes are TRBV10-3 and TRBJ1-1; TRBD1 matches at 8 bases. The CDR3 covers 13 residues. Germline assignment: CDR1 ENHRY and CDR2 SYGVKD. V trimming: 2 bases; J trimming: 11 bases; junction bases outside the gene matches: 7. The CDR3 spells CAISETQGAGAFF. For the CDR3, the DNA is TGTGCCATCAGTGAGACCCAGGGGGCTGGGGCTTTCTTT.

CDR3 protein: CASSGGQASSGANVLTF. For the CDR3, the DNA is TGCGCCAGCAGCGGCGGACAGGCGAGCTCTGGGGCCAACGTCCTGACTTTC. The V gene is TRBV5-1, the J gene TRBJ2-6, with TRBD1 matching over 7 bases. Germline trimming cut 4 bases from V and 0 bases from J; bases unmatched to any gene: 7. Looked up from germline, CDR1 is SGHRS and CDR2 is YFSETQ. The CDR3 runs to 17 residues. Using reference TRBV5-1 and TRBJ2-6 for the parts outside the CDR3, the full variable domain is KAGVTQTPRYLIKTRGQQVTLSCSPISGHRSVSWYQQTPGQGLQFLFEYFSETQRNKGNFPGRFSGRQFSNSRSEMNVSTLELGDSALYLCASSGGQASSGANVLTFGAGSRLTVL.

The chain recombines TRBV5-1 with TRBJ2-1, with D perhaps TRBD1 (5 bases). Germline V gene lookup returns CDR1 SGHRS and CDR2 YFSETQ. CDR3 length: 15 amino acids. The V and J ends lost 1 base and 3 bases respectively, with 11 bases between them. CDR3 DNA: TGCGCCAGCAGCTTGCCGTCAGGGAACTACAATGAGCAGTTCTTC. Translated, it gives CASSLPSGNYNEQFF.